This passage covers 14 T cell receptor beta chains from one sample sequenced in a study of OX40 agonist ivuxolimab in advanced cancers. TCRdb's table, derived via immunoSEQ multiplex PCR, lists solely in-frame clones and lacks some. Counted here are about 30,000 clones, over 75% occurring once; the ten biggest clones make up approximately 30%. Sequencing was performed on CD4+ or CD8+ T cells sorted from blood, taken in a trial of the OX40 agonist ivuxolimab. The receptors were sampled from an adult with an advanced solid tumor such as melanoma, head and neck, liver or kidney cancer.

The CDR3 DNA reads as TGTGCCAGCAGTTACGAGGGACAGGGGAAAGGTAATGAGCAGTTCTTC. The encoded protein is CASSYEGQGKGNEQFF. V and J are TRBV6-5 and TRBJ2-1; TRBD1 agrees at 10 bases. This CDR3 is 16 amino acids long. J lost 7 bases, V lost 2 bases, and 8 bases had no gene match. Germline lookup yields CDR1 MNHEY and CDR2 SVGAGI.

The rearrangement joins TRBV6-1 to TRBJ2-1; TRBD1 is a possible D gene (6 bases). Germline V lookup: CDR1 MNHNS, CDR2 SASEGT. Trimming left V 10 bases short and J 8 bases short, with 24 bases between. This CDR3 is built from 15 residues. CDR3 in DNA: TGTGCCATCCCCGCCACCGCCCAGGGGTGGGATGAGCAGTTCTTC. The encoded protein is CAIPATAQGWDEQFF.

The CDR3 region has the DNA TGTGCCAGCAGCTGGACAGGGGGTTCCCCCGGGGAGCTGTTTTTT. Residues: CASSWTGGSPGELFF. This chain joins TRBV5-5 and TRBJ2-2, with 10 bases lining up with TRBD1. The CDR3 has 15 amino acids. Germline V gene data show CDR1 as SGHKS and CDR2 as YYEKEE (reference sequence). V shed 3 bases and J 6 bases; nucleotides not matched to a gene: 5.

The chain recombines TRBV4-1 with TRBJ2-7, with TRBD2 identical over 7 bases. The junction had 8 bases not matched to a gene; V was cut back by 4 bases and J by 5 bases. The germline V gene encodes CDR1 MGHRA and CDR2 YSYEKL. This CDR3 has 14 residues. CDR3 coding DNA: TGCGCCAGCAGCCTACAGACTAGCCTCGACGAGCAGTACTTC. The encoded protein is CASSLQTSLDEQYF.

V is TRBV5-1 and J is TRBJ2-2, with 10 bases fitting TRBD1. Germline CDR1 SGHRS, CDR2 YFSETQ. The junction had 3 bases not matched to a gene; V was cut back by 0 bases and J by 4 bases. The CDR3 loop spans 16 amino acids. Here the CDR3 DNA reads TGCGCCAGCAGCTTGGGCTGGACAGGGGGCACCGGGGAGCTGTTTTTT. Protein: CASSLGWTGGTGELFF.

This clone was recorded a few times. Written as DNA, the CDR3 is TGCGCCAGCAGCCAGGTAGCGGGGGGGTACAATGAGCAGTTCTTC. It yields the protein CASSQVAGGYNEQFF. The rearrangement joins TRBV4-1 to TRBJ2-1; 11 bases match TRBD2. The J segment lost 4 bases and the V segment lost 3 bases, leaving 2 bases of the junction unmatched. CDR1 MGHRA and CDR2 YSYEKL come from the germline V gene. The CDR3 covers 15 residues.

V is TRBV19 and J is TRBJ1-1; TRBD1 is a possible D gene (6 bases). The CDR3 loop spans 15 amino acids. The V and J ends lost 2 bases and 3 bases respectively, with 13 bases between them. Germline V gene lookup returns CDR1 LNHDA and CDR2 SQIVND (reference sequence). The CDR3 region is CASSINYRDDTEAFF. The CDR3 bases are TGTGCCAGTAGTATAAACTACAGGGACGACACTGAAGCTTTCTTT.

The chain links TRBV7-6 to TRBJ2-1; 10 nucleotides agree with TRBD1. CDR3 length: 16 residues. Germline V gene lookup returns CDR1 SGHVS and CDR2 FNYEAQ. J lost 3 bases, V lost 5 bases, and 7 bases had no gene match. The DNA for the CDR3 is TGTGCCAGCAGCATCTCCGGGACAGGGGACTACAATGAGCAGTTCTTC. Its translation: CASSISGTGDYNEQFF.

The chain recombines TRBV7-9 with TRBJ1-2; TRBD1 aligns across 7 bases. With 5 bases clipped from V and 7 bases from J, the junction kept 10 bases outside the gene matches. The CDR3 consists of 14 residues. The germline V gene has CDR1 SEHNR and CDR2 FQNEAQ (reference sequence). CDR3 loop: CASSGGRDSGGYTF. In DNA form, the CDR3 reads TGTGCCAGCAGCGGAGGCCGGGACAGCGGTGGCTACACCTTC. The entire variable domain, with the rest obtained from reference TRBV7-9 and TRBJ1-2, is as follows: DTGVSQNPRHKITKRGQNVTFRCDPISEHNRLYWYRQTLGQGPEFLTYFQNEAQLEKSRLLSDRFSAERPKGSFSTLEIQRTEQGDSAMYLCASSGGRDSGGYTFGSGTRLTVV.

V usage is TRBV19 and J usage is TRBJ1-1; weak D call: TRBD1 (6 bases). This CDR3 has 13 amino acids. From germline, CDR1 is LNHDA and CDR2 SQIVND (reference sequence). V lost 5 bases and J lost 7, with 14 bases in between. CDR3 region: CASSLGTPGEAFF. In DNA, the CDR3 is TGTGCCAGTAGTCTCGGGACACCCGGTGAAGCTTTCTTT.

This rearrangement joins TRBV7-6 to TRBJ2-1; 12 bases match TRBD2. Germline V CDR1 and CDR2: SGHVS, FNYEAQ. The trim removed 3 bases at V and 0 bases at J, leaving 9 bases unmatched. The CDR3 consists of 19 residues. The CDR3 coding sequence is TGTGCCAGCAGCTTGACTAGCGGGAGAGAAAGCAGCTCCTACAATGAGCAGTTCTTC. This gives the protein CASSLTSGRESSSYNEQFF.

The chain's CDR3 is CASSSDRVKTYEQYF. In DNA form, the CDR3 reads TGTGCCAGCAGCTCGGACAGGGTAAAGACCTACGAGCAGTACTTC. The V call is TRBV7-9, the J call TRBJ2-5; 8 nucleotides agree with TRBD1. The end of the DNA is better explained by TRBJ2-7, so the J call may be wrong. This CDR3 is 15 amino acids long. Looked up from germline, CDR1 is SEHNR and CDR2 is FQNEAQ (reference sequence).

This chain connects TRBV9 to TRBJ2-5; the D is unclear. The DNA end is more similar to TRBJ2-7, so the J call may be wrong. Germline CDR1 reads SGDLS; CDR2 reads YYNGEE. This CDR3 spans 14 amino acids. The DNA of the CDR3 is TGTGCCAGCAGCACATGGGCAGGAGCGAACGAGCAGTACTTC. Its translation: CASSTWAGANEQYF.

This chain uses TRBV9 with TRBJ1-3; D unclear. The CDR3 loop spans 13 amino acids. Between the trimmed V and J ends, which lost 3 bases and 0 bases, there was a span of 4 bases. CDR1 is SGDLS, CDR2 YYNGEE, per germline. As DNA, the CDR3 is TGTGCCAGCAGCGGTTACTCTGGAAACACCATATATTTT. It translates to CASSGYSGNTIYF.